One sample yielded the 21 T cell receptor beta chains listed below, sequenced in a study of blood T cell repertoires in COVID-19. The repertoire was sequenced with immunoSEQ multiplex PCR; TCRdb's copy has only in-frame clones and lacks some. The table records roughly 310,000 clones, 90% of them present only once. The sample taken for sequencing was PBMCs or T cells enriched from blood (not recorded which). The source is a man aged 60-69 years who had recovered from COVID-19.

CDR3 in DNA: TGCGCCAGCACCCCCTTCCCCGACCAAGAGACCCAGTACTTC. It yields the protein CASTPFPDQETQYF. The chain joins TRBV5-1 to TRBJ2-5; D is undetermined. V was trimmed by 6 bases and J by 0 bases, leaving 12 bases between them. The germline CDR1 and CDR2 sequences are SGHRS and YFSETQ. There are 14 residues in the CDR3.

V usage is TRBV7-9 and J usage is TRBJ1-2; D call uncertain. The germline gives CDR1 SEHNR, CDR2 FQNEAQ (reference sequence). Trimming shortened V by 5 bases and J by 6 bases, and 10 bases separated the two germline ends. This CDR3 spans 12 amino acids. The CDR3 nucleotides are TGTGCCAGCAGCCAAACGGGTGATGGCTACACCTTC. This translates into CASSQTGDGYTF. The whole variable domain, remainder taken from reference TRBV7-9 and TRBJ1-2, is DTGVSQNPRHKITKRGQNVTFRCDPISEHNRLYWYRQTLGQGPEFLTYFQNEAQLEKSRLLSDRFSAERPKGSFSTLEIQRTEQGDSAMYLCASSQTGDGYTFGSGTRLTVV.

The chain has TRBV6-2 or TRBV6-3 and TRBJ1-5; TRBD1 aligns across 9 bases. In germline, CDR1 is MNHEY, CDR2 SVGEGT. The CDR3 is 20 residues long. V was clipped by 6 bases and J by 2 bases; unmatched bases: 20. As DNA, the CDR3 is TGTGCCAGCAGCCGCCGGGGGCCGGGACAGGGAAACATAGGCAATCAGCCCCAGCATTTT. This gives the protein CASSRRGPGQGNIGNQPQHF.

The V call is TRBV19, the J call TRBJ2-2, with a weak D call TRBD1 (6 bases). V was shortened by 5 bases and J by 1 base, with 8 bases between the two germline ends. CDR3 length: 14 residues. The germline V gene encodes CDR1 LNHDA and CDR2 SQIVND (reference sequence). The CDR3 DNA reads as TGTGCCAGTAGTGACAGGAGGAACACCGGGGAGCTGTTTTTT. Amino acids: CASSDRRNTGELFF.

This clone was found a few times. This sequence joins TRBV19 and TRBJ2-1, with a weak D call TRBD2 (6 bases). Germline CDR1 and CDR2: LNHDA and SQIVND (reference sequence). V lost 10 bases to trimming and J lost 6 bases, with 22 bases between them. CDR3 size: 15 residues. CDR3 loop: CATRGGARSSNEQFF. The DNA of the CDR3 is TGTGCCACCAGAGGAGGGGCGAGATCTAGCAATGAGCAGTTCTTC. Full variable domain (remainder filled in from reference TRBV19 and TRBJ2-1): DGGITQSPKYLFRKEGQNVTLSCEQNLNHDAMYWYRQDPGQGLRLIYYSQIVNDFQKGDIAEGYSVSREKKESFPLTVTSAQKNPTAFYLCATRGGARSSNEQFFGPGTRLTVL.

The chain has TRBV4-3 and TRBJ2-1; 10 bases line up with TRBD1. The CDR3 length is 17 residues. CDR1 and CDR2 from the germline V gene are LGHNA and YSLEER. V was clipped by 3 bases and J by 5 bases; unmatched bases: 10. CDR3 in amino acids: CASSHDRGLWFDNEQFF. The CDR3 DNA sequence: TGCGCCAGCAGCCACGACAGGGGGCTATGGTTTGACAATGAGCAGTTCTTC.

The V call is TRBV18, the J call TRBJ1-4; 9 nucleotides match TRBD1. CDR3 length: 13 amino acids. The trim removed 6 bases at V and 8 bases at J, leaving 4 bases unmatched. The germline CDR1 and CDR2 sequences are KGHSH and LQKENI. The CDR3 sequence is CASSLDRGEKLFF. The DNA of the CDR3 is TGTGCCAGCTCCCTCGACAGGGGGGAAAAACTGTTTTTT.

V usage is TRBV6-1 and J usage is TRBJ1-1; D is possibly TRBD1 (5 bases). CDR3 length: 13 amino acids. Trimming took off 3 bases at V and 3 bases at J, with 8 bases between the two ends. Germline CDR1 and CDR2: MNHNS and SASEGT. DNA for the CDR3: TGTGCCAGCAGTGATCAGGGTTACACTGAAGCTTTCTTT. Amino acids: CASSDQGYTEAFF.

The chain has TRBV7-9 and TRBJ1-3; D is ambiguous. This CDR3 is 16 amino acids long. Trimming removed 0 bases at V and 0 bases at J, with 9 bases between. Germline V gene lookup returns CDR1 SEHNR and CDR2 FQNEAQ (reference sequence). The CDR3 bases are TGTGCCAGCAGCTTAGCGGGCAGTGCCTCTGGAAACACCATATATTTT. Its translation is CASSLAGSASGNTIYF.

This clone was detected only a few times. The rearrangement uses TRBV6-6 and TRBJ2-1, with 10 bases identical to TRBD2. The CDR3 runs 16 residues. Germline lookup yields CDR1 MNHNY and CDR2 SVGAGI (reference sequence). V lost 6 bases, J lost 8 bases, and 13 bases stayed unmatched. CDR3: CASRDPSGRSYHEQFF. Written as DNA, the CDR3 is TGTGCCAGCAGGGATCCTAGCGGGAGATCGTACCATGAGCAGTTCTTC.

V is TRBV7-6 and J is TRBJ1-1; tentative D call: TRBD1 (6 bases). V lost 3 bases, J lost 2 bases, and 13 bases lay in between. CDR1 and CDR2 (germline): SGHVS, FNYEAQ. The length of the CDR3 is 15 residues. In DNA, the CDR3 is TGTGCCAGCAGCTTGGGACAAAAACCCAACACTGAAGCTTTCTTT. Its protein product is CASSLGQKPNTEAFF.

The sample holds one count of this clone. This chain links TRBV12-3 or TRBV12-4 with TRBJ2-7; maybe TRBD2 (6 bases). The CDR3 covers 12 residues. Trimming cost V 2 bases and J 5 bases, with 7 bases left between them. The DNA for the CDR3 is TGTGCCAGCAGTTTACGGAGGGACGAGCAGTACTTC. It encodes CASSLRRDEQYF.

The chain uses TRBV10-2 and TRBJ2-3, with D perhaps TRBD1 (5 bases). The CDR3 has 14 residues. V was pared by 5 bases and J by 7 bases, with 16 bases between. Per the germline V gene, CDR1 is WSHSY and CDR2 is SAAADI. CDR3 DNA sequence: TGCGCCAGCAGTAATCAGGGAAGGTTAAATACGCAGTATTTT. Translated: CASSNQGRLNTQYF.

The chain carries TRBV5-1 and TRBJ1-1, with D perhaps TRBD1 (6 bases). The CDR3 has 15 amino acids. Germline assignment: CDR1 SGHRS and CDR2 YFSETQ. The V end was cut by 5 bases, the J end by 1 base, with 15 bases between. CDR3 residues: CASSGAGARNTEAFF. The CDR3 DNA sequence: TGCGCCAGCAGTGGAGCGGGGGCAAGGAACACTGAAGCTTTCTTT.

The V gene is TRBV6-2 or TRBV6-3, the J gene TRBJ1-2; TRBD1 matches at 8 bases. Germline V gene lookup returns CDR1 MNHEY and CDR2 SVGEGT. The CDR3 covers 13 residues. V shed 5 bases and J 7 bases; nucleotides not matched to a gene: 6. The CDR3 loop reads CASSQGQGGGYTF. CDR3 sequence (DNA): TGTGCCAGCAGTCAAGGACAGGGAGGTGGCTACACCTTC.

This CDR3 is CATGVEGEKLFF. In DNA form, the CDR3 reads TGTGCCACGGGGGTGGAAGGTGAAAAACTGTTTTTT. The chain has TRBV28 and TRBJ1-4, with a weak D call TRBD1 (5 bases). Germline V gene lookup returns CDR1 MDHEN and CDR2 SYDVKM. V was clipped by 10 bases and J by 7 bases, with 13 bases between them. There are 12 residues in the CDR3.

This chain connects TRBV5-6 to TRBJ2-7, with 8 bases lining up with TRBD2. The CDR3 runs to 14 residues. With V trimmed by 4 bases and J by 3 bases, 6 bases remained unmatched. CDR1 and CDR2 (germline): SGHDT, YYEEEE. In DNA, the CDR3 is TGTGCCAGCAGCCACCTTAGCGGGGACTACGAGCAGTACTTC. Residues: CASSHLSGDYEQYF.

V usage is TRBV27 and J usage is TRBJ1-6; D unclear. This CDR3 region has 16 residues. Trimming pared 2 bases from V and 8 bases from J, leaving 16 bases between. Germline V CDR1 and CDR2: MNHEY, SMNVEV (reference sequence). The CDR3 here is CASSLGPTGGYSPLHF. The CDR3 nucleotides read TGTGCCAGCAGTTTAGGGCCTACCGGCGGGTATTCACCCCTCCACTTT.

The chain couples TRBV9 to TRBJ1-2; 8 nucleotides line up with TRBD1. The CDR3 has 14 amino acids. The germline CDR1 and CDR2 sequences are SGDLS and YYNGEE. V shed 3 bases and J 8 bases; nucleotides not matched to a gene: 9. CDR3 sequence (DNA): TGTGCCAGCAGCGCCATGGACAGGGCGGGCGGCTACACCTTC. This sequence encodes CASSAMDRAGGYTF. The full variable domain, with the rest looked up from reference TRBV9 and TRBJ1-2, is DSGVTQTPKHLITATGQRVTLRCSPRSGDLSVYWYQQSLDQGLQFLIQYYNGEERAKGNILERFSAQQFPDLHSELNLSSLELGDSALYFCASSAMDRAGGYTFGSGTRLTVV.

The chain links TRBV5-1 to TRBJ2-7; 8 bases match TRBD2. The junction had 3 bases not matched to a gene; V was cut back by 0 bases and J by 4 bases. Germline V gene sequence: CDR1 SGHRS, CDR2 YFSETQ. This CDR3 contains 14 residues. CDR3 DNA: TGCGCCAGCAGCTTGGCCGGGAGGGAGTACGAGCAGTACTTC. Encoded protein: CASSLAGREYEQYF.

CDR3 in DNA: TGTGCCAGCAGCGTAGAAGGTAGCGGGGGGAGCACAGATACGCAGTATTTT. It codes for CASSVEGSGGSTDTQYF. The chain joins TRBV9 to TRBJ2-3, with 10 bases fitting TRBD2. The CDR3 has 17 amino acids. V gave up 0 bases and J gave up 0 bases; unmatched junction bases: 4. Germline-derived CDR1 and CDR2 are SGDLS and YYNGEE. The full variable domain, its missing parts supplied by reference TRBV9 and TRBJ2-3, is DSGVTQTPKHLITATGQRVTLRCSPRSGDLSVYWYQQSLDQGLQFLIQYYNGEERAKGNILERFSAQQFPDLHSELNLSSLELGDSALYFCASSVEGSGGSTDTQYFGPGTRLTVL.